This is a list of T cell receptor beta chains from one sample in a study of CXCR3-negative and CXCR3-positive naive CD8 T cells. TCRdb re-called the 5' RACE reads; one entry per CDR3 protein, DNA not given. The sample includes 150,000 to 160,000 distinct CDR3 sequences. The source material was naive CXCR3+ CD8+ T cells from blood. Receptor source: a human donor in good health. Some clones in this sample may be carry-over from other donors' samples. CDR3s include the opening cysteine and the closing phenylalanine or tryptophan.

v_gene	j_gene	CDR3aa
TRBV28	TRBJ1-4	CASSLPGTGAVGPFF
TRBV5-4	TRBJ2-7	CASSVTSGPSYEQYF
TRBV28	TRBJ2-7	CASSLTSGGRHEQYF
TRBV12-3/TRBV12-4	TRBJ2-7	CASSLLGLKSEQYF
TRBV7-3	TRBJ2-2	CASSLGGATTGELFF
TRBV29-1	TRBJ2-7	CSVELGTGVPHEQYF
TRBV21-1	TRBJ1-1	CASSNAGQSNTEAFF
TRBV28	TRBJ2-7	CASKNTGGIREQYF
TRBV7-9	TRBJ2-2	CASSHKTGAELFF
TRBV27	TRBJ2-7	CASSLFGGAYEQYF
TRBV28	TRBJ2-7	CASSAPRNRGGRYEQYF
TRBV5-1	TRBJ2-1	CASSLGGYGTGNNEQFF
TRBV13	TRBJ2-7	CASSARQGSYEQYF
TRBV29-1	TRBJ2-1	CSVISGRGNEQFF
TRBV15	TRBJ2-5	CATSDRTGEETQYF
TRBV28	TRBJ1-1	CASSVTENTEAFF
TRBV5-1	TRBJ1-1	CASSIGQGAGEAFF
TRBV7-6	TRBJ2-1	CASSLGTAFSYNEQFF
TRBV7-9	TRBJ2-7	CASSAGPGTGASYEQYF
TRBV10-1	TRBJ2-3	CASSESRPAGITDTQNF
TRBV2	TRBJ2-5	CASSEGRDHQETQYF
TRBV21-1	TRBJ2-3	CASSSQKRRDTQYF
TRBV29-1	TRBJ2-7	CSVVRRGAEQYF
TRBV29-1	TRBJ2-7	CSALGAYEQYF
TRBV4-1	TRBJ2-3	CTSSQVVTDTQYF
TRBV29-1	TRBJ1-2	CSVEDSVWGYTF
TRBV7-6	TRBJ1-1	CASSPILRDSSNTEAFF
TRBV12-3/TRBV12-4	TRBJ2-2	CASSFAMNTGELFF
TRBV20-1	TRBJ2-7	CSASLTGGYEQYF
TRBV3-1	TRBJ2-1	CASSPTQGGQFF
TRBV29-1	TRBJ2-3	CGSYRDSTDTQYF
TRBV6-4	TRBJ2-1	CASSDGAGAYNEQFF
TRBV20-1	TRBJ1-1	CSARDGAGTEAFF
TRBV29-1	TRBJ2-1	CSVDTGPSYNEQFF
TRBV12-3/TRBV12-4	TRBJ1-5	CASSLEAGGQPQHF
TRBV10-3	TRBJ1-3	CAISEPSSGNTIYF
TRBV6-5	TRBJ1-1	CASSSGPKAFF
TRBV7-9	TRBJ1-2	CASSLGQYNYGYTF
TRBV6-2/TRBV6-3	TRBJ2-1	CASSGQGGNNEQFF
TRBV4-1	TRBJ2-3	CASSQGTGPNSDTQYF
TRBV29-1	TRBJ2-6	CSVFQVSSGANVLTF
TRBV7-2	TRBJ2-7	CASSLVAYEQYF
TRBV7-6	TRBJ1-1	CASSRDSMNTEAFF
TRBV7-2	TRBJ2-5	CASSEGPYFRETQYF
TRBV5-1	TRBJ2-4	CASSPGAGQLNIQYF
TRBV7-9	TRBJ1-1	CASSQGQDPNTEAFF